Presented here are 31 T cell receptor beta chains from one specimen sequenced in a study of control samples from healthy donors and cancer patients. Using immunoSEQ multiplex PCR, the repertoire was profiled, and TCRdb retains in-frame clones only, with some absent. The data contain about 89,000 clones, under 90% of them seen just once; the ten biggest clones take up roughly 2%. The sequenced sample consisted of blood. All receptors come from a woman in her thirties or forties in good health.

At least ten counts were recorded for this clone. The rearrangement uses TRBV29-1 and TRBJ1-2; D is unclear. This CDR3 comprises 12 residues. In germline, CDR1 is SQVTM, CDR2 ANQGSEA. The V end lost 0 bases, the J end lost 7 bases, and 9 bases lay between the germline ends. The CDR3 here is CSVEDPTVGYTF. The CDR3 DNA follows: TGCAGCGTTGAAGATCCCACTGTTGGCTACACCTTC.

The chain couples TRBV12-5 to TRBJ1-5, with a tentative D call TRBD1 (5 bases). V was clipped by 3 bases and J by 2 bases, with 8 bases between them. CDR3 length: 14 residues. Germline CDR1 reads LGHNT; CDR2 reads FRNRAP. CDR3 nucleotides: TGTGCTAGTGGTTTAGGGGAGGGCAATCAGCCCCAGCATTTT. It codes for CASGLGEGNQPQHF.

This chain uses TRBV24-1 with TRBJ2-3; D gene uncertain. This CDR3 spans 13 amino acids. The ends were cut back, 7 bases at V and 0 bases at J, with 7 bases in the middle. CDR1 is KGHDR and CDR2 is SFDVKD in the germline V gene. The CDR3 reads CATRQSSTDTQYF. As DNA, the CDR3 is TGTGCCACCAGACAGAGTAGCACAGATACGCAGTATTTT.

CDR3 sequence reads: CASRRTGRLSTNEKLFF. DNA for the CDR3: TGTGCCAGCAGGCGAACAGGGAGGCTATCAACTAATGAAAAACTGTTTTTT. The rearrangement joins TRBV6-6 to TRBJ1-4, with D perhaps TRBD1 (6 bases). Germline V gives CDR1 MNHNY, CDR2 SVGAGI (reference sequence). The ends were cut back, 6 bases at V and 0 bases at J, with 17 bases in the middle. The CDR3 has 17 amino acids.

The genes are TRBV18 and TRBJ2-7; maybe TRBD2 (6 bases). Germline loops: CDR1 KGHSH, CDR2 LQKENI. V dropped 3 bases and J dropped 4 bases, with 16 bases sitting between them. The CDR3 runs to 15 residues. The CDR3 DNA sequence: TGTGCCAGCTCACCTGGCGACTGGAGGGTTTACGAGCAGTACTTC. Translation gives CASSPGDWRVYEQYF.

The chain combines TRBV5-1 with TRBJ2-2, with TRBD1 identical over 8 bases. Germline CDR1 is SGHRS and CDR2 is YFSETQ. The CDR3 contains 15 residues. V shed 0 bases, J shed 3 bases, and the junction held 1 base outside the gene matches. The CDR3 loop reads CASSLGDRYTGELFF. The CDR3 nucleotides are TGCGCCAGCAGCTTGGGGGACAGGTACACCGGGGAGCTGTTTTTT.

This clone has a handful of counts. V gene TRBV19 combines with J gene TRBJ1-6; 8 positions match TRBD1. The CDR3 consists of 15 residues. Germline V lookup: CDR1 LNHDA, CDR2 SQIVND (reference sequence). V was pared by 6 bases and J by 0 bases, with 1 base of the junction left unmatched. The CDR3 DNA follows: TGTGCCAGTAGCGGGACAGGCTCCTATAATTCACCCCTCCACTTT. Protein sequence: CASSGTGSYNSPLHF. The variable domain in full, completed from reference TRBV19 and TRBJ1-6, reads DGGITQSPKYLFRKEGQNVTLSCEQNLNHDAMYWYRQDPGQGLRLIYYSQIVNDFQKGDIAEGYSVSREKKESFPLTVTSAQKNPTAFYLCASSGTGSYNSPLHFGNGTRLTVT.

CDR3 nucleotides: TGTGCCAGCAGCCTCGACAATTTAAATGCCTACGAGCAGTACTTC. Translating gives CASSLDNLNAYEQYF. V and J are TRBV2 and TRBJ2-7; the D is unclear. CDR3 length equals 15 residues. Germline loops: CDR1 SNHLY, CDR2 FYNNEI. Trimming cost V 6 bases and J 2 bases, with 17 bases left between them.

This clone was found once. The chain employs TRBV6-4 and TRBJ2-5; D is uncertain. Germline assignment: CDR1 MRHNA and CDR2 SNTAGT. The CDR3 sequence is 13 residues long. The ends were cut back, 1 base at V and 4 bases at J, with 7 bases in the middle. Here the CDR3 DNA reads TGTGCCAGCAGTGACTGGGCAGGAGAGACCCAGTACTTC. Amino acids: CASSDWAGETQYF.

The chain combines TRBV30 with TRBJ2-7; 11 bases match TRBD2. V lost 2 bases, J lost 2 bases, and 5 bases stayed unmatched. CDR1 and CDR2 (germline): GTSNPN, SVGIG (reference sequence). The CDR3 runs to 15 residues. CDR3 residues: CAWSTPGLAAYEQYF. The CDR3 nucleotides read TGTGCCTGGAGTACCCCGGGACTAGCGGCCTACGAGCAGTACTTC.

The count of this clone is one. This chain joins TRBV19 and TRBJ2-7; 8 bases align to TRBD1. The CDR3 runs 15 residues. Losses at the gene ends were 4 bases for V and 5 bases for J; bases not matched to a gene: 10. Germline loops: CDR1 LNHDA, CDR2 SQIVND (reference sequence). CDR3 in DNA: TGTGCCAGTAGTAGGGAAACAGGGGGTCCTCACGAGCAGTACTTC. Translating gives CASSRETGGPHEQYF.

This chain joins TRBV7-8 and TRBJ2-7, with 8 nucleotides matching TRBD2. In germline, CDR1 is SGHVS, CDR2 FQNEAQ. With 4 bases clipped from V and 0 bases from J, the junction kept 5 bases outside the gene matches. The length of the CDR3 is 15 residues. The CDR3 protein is CASSYSGALSYEQYF. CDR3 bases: TGTGCCAGCAGCTATAGCGGGGCCCTCTCCTACGAGCAGTACTTC.

CDR3 protein: CASSFDGGNTIYF. CDR3 bases: TGTGCCAGCAGCTTTGATGGCGGGAACACCATATATTTT. The V gene is TRBV11-3, the J gene TRBJ1-3; D unresolved. CDR1 and CDR2 from the germline V gene are SGHNT and YENEEA. The CDR3 loop spans 13 amino acids. The V gene lost 3 bases and the J gene lost 7 bases, with 10 bases spanning the gap.

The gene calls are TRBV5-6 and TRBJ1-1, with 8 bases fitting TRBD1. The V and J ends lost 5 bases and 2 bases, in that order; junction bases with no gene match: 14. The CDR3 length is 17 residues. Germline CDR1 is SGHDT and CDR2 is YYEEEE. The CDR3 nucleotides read TGTGCCAGCAGACAGGGGGGCCGGGAAAGGCCTAACACTGAAGCTTTCTTT. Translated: CASRQGGRERPNTEAFF.

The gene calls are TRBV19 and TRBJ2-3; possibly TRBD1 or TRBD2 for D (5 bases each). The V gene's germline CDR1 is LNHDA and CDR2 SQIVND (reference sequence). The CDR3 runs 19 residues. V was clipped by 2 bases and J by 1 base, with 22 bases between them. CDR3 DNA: TGTGCCAGTAGTATAAGCTGGGGTCGAGGGGCGGGTGGCACAGATACGCAGTATTTT. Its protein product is CASSISWGRGAGGTDTQYF.

The CDR3: CASPERGETQYF. For the CDR3, the DNA is TGTGCAAGTCCCGAAAGAGGGGAGACCCAGTACTTC. The rearrangement links TRBV12-2 to TRBJ2-5; the D call TRBD2 from the table was never checked on the DNA. TRBV12-2 is flagged as a pseudogene. The length of the CDR3 is 12 residues.

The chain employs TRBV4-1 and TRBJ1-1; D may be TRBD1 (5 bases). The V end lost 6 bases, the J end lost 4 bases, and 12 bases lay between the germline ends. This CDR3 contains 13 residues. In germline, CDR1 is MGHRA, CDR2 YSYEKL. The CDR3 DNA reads TGCGCCAGCAGATTTATGGGGGGCACTGAAGCTTTCTTT. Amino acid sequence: CASRFMGGTEAFF.

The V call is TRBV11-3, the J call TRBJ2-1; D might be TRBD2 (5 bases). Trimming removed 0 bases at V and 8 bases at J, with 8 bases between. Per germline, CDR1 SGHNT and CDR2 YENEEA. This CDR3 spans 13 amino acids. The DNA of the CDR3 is TGTGCCAGCAGCTTAGAATCGGGGTATGAGCAGTTCTTC. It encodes CASSLESGYEQFF.

As DNA, the CDR3 is TGCGCCAGCAGTTCAGCTAACTCTGGAAACACCATATATTTT. This codes for CASSSANSGNTIYF. V usage is TRBV10-2 and J usage is TRBJ1-3; D is uncertain. The CDR3 length is 14 residues. Germline V gives CDR1 WSHSY, CDR2 SAAADI. V gave up 5 bases and J gave up 0 bases, with 8 bases separating them.

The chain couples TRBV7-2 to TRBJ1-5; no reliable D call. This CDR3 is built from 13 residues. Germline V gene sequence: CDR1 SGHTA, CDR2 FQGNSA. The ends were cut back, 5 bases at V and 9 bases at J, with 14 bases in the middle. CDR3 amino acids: CASSPGQEGPQHF. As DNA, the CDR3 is TGTGCCAGCAGCCCCGGGCAGGAAGGGCCCCAGCATTTT.

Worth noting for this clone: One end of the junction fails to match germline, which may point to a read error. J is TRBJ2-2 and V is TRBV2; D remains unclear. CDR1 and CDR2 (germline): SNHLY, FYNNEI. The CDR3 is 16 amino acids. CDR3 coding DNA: TGTGCCAGCAGGGAAGACACGCTCAGGAACACCGGGGAGCTGTTTTTT. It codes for CASREDTLRNTGELFF.

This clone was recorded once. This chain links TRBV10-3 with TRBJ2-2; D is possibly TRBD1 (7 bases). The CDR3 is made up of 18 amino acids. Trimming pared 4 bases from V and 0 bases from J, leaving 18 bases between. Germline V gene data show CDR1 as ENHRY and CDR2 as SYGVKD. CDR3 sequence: CAISGRAGGSPNTGELFF. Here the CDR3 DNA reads TGTGCCATCAGTGGCCGGGCAGGGGGGAGCCCGAACACCGGGGAGCTGTTTTTT.

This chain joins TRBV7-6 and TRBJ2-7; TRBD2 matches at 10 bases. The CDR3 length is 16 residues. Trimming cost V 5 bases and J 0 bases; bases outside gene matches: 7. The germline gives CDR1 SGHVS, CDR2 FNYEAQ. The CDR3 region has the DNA TGTGCCAGCAGCCCGCAGGGACTAGCGTACTCCTACGAGCAGTACTTC. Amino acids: CASSPQGLAYSYEQYF.

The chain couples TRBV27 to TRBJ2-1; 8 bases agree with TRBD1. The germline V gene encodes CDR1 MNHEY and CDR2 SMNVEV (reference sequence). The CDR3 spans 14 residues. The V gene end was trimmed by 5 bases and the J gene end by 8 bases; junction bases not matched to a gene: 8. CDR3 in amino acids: CASSAGTGIHEQFF. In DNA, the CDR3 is TGTGCCAGCAGTGCCGGGACAGGCATCCATGAGCAGTTCTTC.

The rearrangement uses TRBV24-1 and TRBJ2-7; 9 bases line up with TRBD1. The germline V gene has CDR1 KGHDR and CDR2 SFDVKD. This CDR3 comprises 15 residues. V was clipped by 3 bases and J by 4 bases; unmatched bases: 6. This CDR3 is CATSDPGQGNYEQYF. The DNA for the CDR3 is TGTGCCACCAGTGATCCGGGACAGGGTAATTACGAGCAGTACTTC.

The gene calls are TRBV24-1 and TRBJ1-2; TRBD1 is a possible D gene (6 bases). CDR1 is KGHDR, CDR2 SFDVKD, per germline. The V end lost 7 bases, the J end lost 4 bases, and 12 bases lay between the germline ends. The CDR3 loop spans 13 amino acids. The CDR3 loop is CATSAQGGYGYTF. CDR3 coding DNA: TGTGCCACCAGCGCACAGGGAGGCTATGGCTACACCTTC.

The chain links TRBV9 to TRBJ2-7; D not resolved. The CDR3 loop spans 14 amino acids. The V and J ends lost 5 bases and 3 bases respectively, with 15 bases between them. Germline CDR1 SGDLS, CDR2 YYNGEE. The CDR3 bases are TGTGCCAGCAGGAGCACCGGGCAGAGCTACGAGCAGTACTTC. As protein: CASRSTGQSYEQYF.

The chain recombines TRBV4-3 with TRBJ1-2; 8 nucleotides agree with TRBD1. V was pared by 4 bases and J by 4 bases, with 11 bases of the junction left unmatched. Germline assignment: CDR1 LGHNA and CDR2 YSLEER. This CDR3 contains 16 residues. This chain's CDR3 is CASSPKTGAGTYGYTF. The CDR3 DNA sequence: TGCGCCAGCAGCCCCAAGACAGGGGCGGGGACCTATGGCTACACCTTC.

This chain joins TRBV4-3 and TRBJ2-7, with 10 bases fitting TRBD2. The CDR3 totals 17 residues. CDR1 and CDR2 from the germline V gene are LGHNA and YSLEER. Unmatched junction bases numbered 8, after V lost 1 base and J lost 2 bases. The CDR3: CASSQARTSGTPYEQYF. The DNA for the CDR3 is TGCGCCAGCAGCCAAGCCAGGACTAGCGGAACCCCCTACGAGCAGTACTTC.

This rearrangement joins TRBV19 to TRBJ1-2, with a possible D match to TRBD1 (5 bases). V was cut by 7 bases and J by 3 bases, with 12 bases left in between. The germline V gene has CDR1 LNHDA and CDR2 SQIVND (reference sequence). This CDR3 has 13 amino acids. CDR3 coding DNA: TGTGCCAGTAAGGAAACGGGGCACTATGGCTACACCTTC. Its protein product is CASKETGHYGYTF.

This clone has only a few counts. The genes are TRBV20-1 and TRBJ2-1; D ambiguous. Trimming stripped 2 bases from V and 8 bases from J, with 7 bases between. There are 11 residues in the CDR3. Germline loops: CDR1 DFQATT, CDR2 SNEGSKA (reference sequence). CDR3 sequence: CSARWSYEQFF. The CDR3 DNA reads TGCAGTGCTAGATGGTCCTATGAGCAGTTCTTC.